What follows describes a single TCR beta chain. The entry originates in a study of OX40 agonist ivuxolimab in advanced cancers. V was pared by 1 base and J by 3 bases, with 4 bases of the junction left unmatched. CDR1 and CDR2 (germline): LGHNA, YSLEER. The CDR3 length is 17 residues. Measured with immunoSEQ multiplex PCR; TCRdb has only the in-frame clones, and not every one. The repertoire has about 37,000 clones, about 83% of them found once; the top ten carry 20% to 25%. This material consisted of CD4+ or CD8+ T cells sorted from blood, taken in a trial of the OX40 agonist ivuxolimab. This receptor was obtained from an adult with an advanced solid tumor such as melanoma, head and neck, liver or kidney cancer. The chain uses TRBV4-3 and TRBJ2-1; 12 bases align to TRBD2. The CDR3 reads CASSQVRGLAGYNEQFF. The CDR3 DNA sequence: TGCGCCAGCAGCCAAGTCCGGGGACTAGCGGGCTACAATGAGCAGTTCTTC.